The 31 T cell receptor beta chains below come from one sample, sequenced in a study of T cell clonotyping in hematopoietic cell transplantation (dated by TCRdb to the early 2020s). The library came from the immunoSEQ multiplex PCR assay. TCRdb mirrors the immuneACCESS table, restricted to in-frame sequences. Some clones are absent from its copies; in checked studies, under half trace to an unresolved V gene, and the reason for the others is unknown. This sample is represented by over 15,000 clones; over 90% of them were singletons. Of the sample, roughly 5.4% falls within the top ten clones. Sequencing used peripheral blood mononuclear cells. Receptors originate from a man aged 35-49 years in good health. Some clones in this sample may be carry-over from other donors' samples.

The J gene is TRBJ1-2, the V gene TRBV4-1; D is unclear. The V end was cut by 0 bases, the J end by 7 bases, with 9 bases between. Germline assignment: CDR1 MGHRA and CDR2 YSYEKL. This CDR3 is 13 amino acids long. The CDR3 is CASSQDRESGYTF. The CDR3 bases are TGCGCCAGCAGCCAAGATCGCGAGAGTGGCTACACCTTC.

This CDR3 reads CASPSGSGRNEQYF. CDR3 nucleotide sequence: TGTGCCAGCCCTTCAGGGAGCGGGAGGAACGAGCAGTACTTC. V gene TRBV6-1 combines with J gene TRBJ2-7; 9 nucleotides match TRBD2. V gave up 8 bases and J gave up 5 bases; unmatched junction bases: 10. Germline loops: CDR1 MNHNS, CDR2 SASEGT. The length of the CDR3 is 14 residues.

The V and J genes are TRBV7-9 and TRBJ1-5, with TRBD1 matching 7 bases. Trimming cost V 3 bases and J 4 bases; bases outside gene matches: 3. This CDR3 contains 14 residues. The germline CDR1 and CDR2 sequences are SEHNR and FQNEAQ (reference sequence). CDR3 sequence (DNA): TGTGCCAGCAGCTTCGCGACAGGGAATCAGCCCCAGCATTTT. Amino acid sequence: CASSFATGNQPQHF.

Comment on this clone: Other DNA sequences in this sample translate to the same CDR3. The V gene is TRBV9, the J gene TRBJ2-1; 7 nucleotides agree with TRBD2. After removal of 1 base from V and 5 bases from J, the junction contained 6 bases not matched to a gene. Per germline, CDR1 SGDLS and CDR2 YYNGEE. The CDR3 loop spans 15 amino acids. The CDR3 nucleotides are TGTGCCAGCAGCGTATTCGGGGGGACCGACAATGAGCAGTTCTTC. It translates to CASSVFGGTDNEQFF.

The chain combines TRBV27 with TRBJ1-1, with 7 bases fitting TRBD1. Germline lookup yields CDR1 MNHEY and CDR2 SMNVEV (reference sequence). This CDR3 comprises 17 residues. The V gene end was trimmed by 6 bases and the J gene end by 1 base; junction bases not matched to a gene: 14. Here the CDR3 reads CASSPPPYGTANTEAFF. The CDR3 region has the DNA TGTGCCAGCAGCCCTCCCCCATACGGGACAGCGAACACTGAAGCTTTCTTT.

The rearrangement joins TRBV27 to TRBJ2-3; weak D call: TRBD1 (6 bases). Germline lookup yields CDR1 MNHEY and CDR2 SMNVEV (reference sequence). V gave up 5 bases and J gave up 4 bases, with 19 bases separating them. CDR3 length: 16 amino acids. CDR3 sequence: CASSPKAWGTPDTQYF. The CDR3 nucleotides read TGTGCCAGCAGTCCCAAGGCCTGGGGGACACCAGATACGCAGTATTTT.

The chain joins TRBV7-2 to TRBJ1-3, with D maybe TRBD1 (5 bases). The CDR3 loop spans 15 amino acids. The V end lost 4 bases, the J end lost 4 bases, and 14 bases lay between the germline ends. The germline V gene has CDR1 SGHTA and CDR2 FQGNSA. The CDR3 bases are TGTGCCAGCAGCTATGGGACGTTAGCGGGAAACACCATATATTTT. It translates to CASSYGTLAGNTIYF.

This clone was observed once. The chain carries TRBV7-2 and TRBJ2-5; D perhaps matches TRBD2 (7 bases). V lost 6 bases, J lost 2 bases, and 22 bases lay in between. Per germline, CDR1 SGHTA and CDR2 FQGNSA. The CDR3 length is 17 residues. DNA of the CDR3: TGTGCCAGCAGGCCGGGGGGCCGGTTTGGCCCACAAGAGACCCAGTACTTC. It translates to CASRPGGRFGPQETQYF.

The chain recombines TRBV29-1 with TRBJ1-3; no clear D. The CDR3 has 13 residues. The germline V gene has CDR1 SQVTM and CDR2 ANQGSEA. V was cut by 4 bases and J by 0 bases, with 7 bases left in between. The CDR3 region has the DNA TGCAGCGTTGGGTCAGTCTCTGGAAACACCATATATTTT. Its translation is CSVGSVSGNTIYF.

The V and J genes are TRBV5-1 and TRBJ2-2; TRBD1 matches 8 bases. The junction had 6 bases not matched to a gene; V was cut back by 1 base and J by 7 bases. The CDR3 is 15 amino acids. CDR1 is SGHRS, CDR2 YFSETQ, per germline. CDR3 in amino acids: CASSLIQGAGGELFF. CDR3 DNA sequence: TGCGCCAGCAGCTTGATTCAGGGGGCTGGCGGGGAGCTGTTTTTT. The variable domain in full, completed from reference TRBV5-1 and TRBJ2-2, reads KAGVTQTPRYLIKTRGQQVTLSCSPISGHRSVSWYQQTPGQGLQFLFEYFSETQRNKGNFPGRFSGRQFSNSRSEMNVSTLELGDSALYLCASSLIQGAGGELFFGEGSRLTVL.

The chain recombines TRBV30 with TRBJ2-7, with a weak D call TRBD1 (6 bases). CDR1 and CDR2 from the germline V gene are GTSNPN and SVGIG (reference sequence). The length of the CDR3 is 13 residues. Here the CDR3 reads CARTGRGDYEQYF. The CDR3 DNA is TGTGCGAGGACCGGCAGGGGCGACTACGAGCAGTACTTC.

This rearrangement joins TRBV19 to TRBJ2-3, with 9 bases lining up with TRBD2. The CDR3 loop spans 13 amino acids. The germline V gene has CDR1 LNHDA and CDR2 SQIVND (reference sequence). Trimming at V came to 6 bases and at J to 4 bases, leaving 2 bases not matched to a gene. The CDR3 bases are TGTGCCAGTAGGGTAGCGGGGGCAGATACGCAGTATTTT. Protein sequence: CASRVAGADTQYF.

The chain recombines TRBV30 with TRBJ2-6, with 7 bases that match TRBD1. The CDR3 sequence is 14 residues long. The V gene's germline CDR1 is GTSNPN and CDR2 SVGIG (reference sequence). Trimming removed 5 bases from V and 4 bases from J; junction bases left unmatched: 5. The CDR3, as DNA: TGTGCCTGGCACACAGGGGCGGGGGCCAACGTCCTGACTTTC. It translates to CAWHTGAGANVLTF.

The chain uses TRBV5-1 and TRBJ1-1, with D hard to call. Germline CDR1 and CDR2: SGHRS and YFSETQ. This CDR3 is 16 amino acids long. The V and J ends lost 3 bases and 0 bases respectively, with 15 bases between them. CDR3 coding DNA: TGCGCCAGCAGCTCATCTTCGGGAGCCTTGAACACTGAAGCTTTCTTT. Its translation: CASSSSSGALNTEAFF.

V gene TRBV6-5 combines with J gene TRBJ1-6; D unclear. Between the trimmed V and J ends, which lost 8 bases and 6 bases, there was a span of 11 bases. Germline V lookup: CDR1 MNHEY, CDR2 SVGAGI. The CDR3 loop spans 13 amino acids. Written as DNA, the CDR3 is TGTGCCAGCGGCTGGACGGCTAATTCACCCCTCCACTTT. Protein: CASGWTANSPLHF.

The chain couples TRBV29-1 to TRBJ2-3; 7 positions agree with TRBD2. The junction had 10 bases not matched to a gene; V was cut back by 3 bases and J by 1 base. Germline V lookup: CDR1 SQVTM, CDR2 ANQGSEA. This CDR3 region has 16 residues. The CDR3 is CSVDSSGWGGTDTQYF. The CDR3 DNA reads TGCAGCGTTGATTCTAGCGGTTGGGGCGGCACAGATACGCAGTATTTT.

The chain employs TRBV30 and TRBJ1-2; D is possibly TRBD1 (6 bases). Germline V gene data show CDR1 as GTSNPN and CDR2 as SVGIG (reference sequence). The V gene lost 2 bases and the J gene lost 4 bases, with 8 bases spanning the gap. CDR3 length equals 12 residues. The CDR3 DNA sequence: TGTGCCTGGAGTTCGACAGGCTATGGCTACACCTTC. Its protein product is CAWSSTGYGYTF.

V and J are TRBV5-4 and TRBJ2-4; the D gene is possibly TRBD2 (6 bases). Germline CDR1 is SGHNT and CDR2 is YYREEE (reference sequence). Trimming removed 5 bases from V and 0 bases from J, with 9 bases in between. CDR3 size: 14 residues. In DNA, the CDR3 is TGTGCCAGCAGAGGGGACTTAGCCAAAAACATTCAGTACTTC. Its translation is CASRGDLAKNIQYF.

The chain has TRBV4-3 and TRBJ2-3; D is unresolved. CDR3 length: 15 residues. Trimming took off 0 bases at V and 1 base at J, with 8 bases between the two ends. Germline CDR1 LGHNA, CDR2 YSLEER. CDR3 nucleotide sequence: TGCGCCAGCAGCCAAGAGAGTCCAGGCACAGATACGCAGTATTTT. Translating gives CASSQESPGTDTQYF.

This rearrangement joins TRBV5-4 to TRBJ2-5; D remains unclear. V gave up 4 bases and J gave up 4 bases, with 14 bases separating them. This CDR3 has 14 residues. Germline V gene sequence: CDR1 SGHNT, CDR2 YYREEE (reference sequence). The CDR3 reads CASSARNRLETQYF. The CDR3 region has the DNA TGTGCCAGCAGCGCCCGGAATAGACTAGAGACCCAGTACTTC.

The J gene is TRBJ2-7, the V gene TRBV10-1; 10 bases align to TRBD1. Looked up from germline, CDR1 is WNHNN and CDR2 is SYGVQD (reference sequence). The CDR3 contains 15 residues. V was pared by 2 bases and J by 4 bases, with 5 bases of the junction left unmatched. This CDR3 is CASSEDPGQGYEQYF. The CDR3 coding sequence is TGCGCCAGCAGTGAGGATCCGGGACAGGGGTACGAGCAGTACTTC.

The V gene is TRBV30, the J gene TRBJ2-5, with D perhaps TRBD2 (6 bases). V was pared by 1 base and J by 4 bases, with 19 bases between. This CDR3 has 16 residues. The germline V gene encodes CDR1 GTSNPN and CDR2 SVGIG (reference sequence). CDR3 DNA: TGTGCCTGGAGTGACCACAGACTAGTTAGCGCAGAGACCCAGTACTTC. Its translation is CAWSDHRLVSAETQYF.

The rearrangement joins TRBV28 to TRBJ2-1; the D gene is possibly TRBD1 (5 bases). Per germline, CDR1 MDHEN and CDR2 SYDVKM. V was pared by 5 bases and J by 9 bases, with 11 bases between. This CDR3 spans 12 amino acids. The CDR3, as DNA: TGTGCCAGCAGTAGGGGATCGGGTGAGCAGTTCTTC. Its translation is CASSRGSGEQFF.

This clone appeared once. This chain links TRBV2 with TRBJ2-7; tentative D call: TRBD1 (5 bases). This CDR3 comprises 11 residues. Germline V gene data show CDR1 as SNHLY and CDR2 as FYNNEI. V lost 8 bases and J 2 bases, leaving 7 bases between the germline ends. The CDR3 bases are TGTGCCAGCGGCAGGGCCTACGAGCAGTACTTC. Translated: CASGRAYEQYF. The variable domain in full, completed from reference TRBV2 and TRBJ2-7, reads EPEVTQTPSHQVTQMGQEVILRCVPISNHLYFYWYRQILGQKVEFLVSFYNNEISEKSEIFDDQFSVERPDGSNFTLKIRSTKLEDSAMYFCASGRAYEQYFGPGTRLTVT.

This clone appeared once. This chain joins TRBV7-9 and TRBJ1-2, with D possibly matching TRBD1 (5 bases). The CDR3 is 15 residues long. V was shortened by 5 bases and J by 4 bases, with 17 bases between the two germline ends. The germline CDR1 and CDR2 sequences are SEHNR and FQNEAQ (reference sequence). The CDR3 DNA sequence: TGTGCCAGCAGCGGACAACAGAATTGGGGCTATGGCTACACCTTC. Protein: CASSGQQNWGYGYTF.

The chain is built from TRBV15 and TRBJ2-1; TRBD2 agrees at 11 bases. The CDR3 has 18 residues. Looked up from germline, CDR1 is LNHNV and CDR2 is YYDKDF (reference sequence). V lost 4 bases, J lost 2 bases, and 10 bases stayed unmatched. The CDR3: CATSTGTSGRGTYNEQFF. The CDR3 nucleotides are TGTGCCACCAGCACCGGGACTAGCGGCAGAGGCACCTACAATGAGCAGTTCTTC.

The chain recombines TRBV9 with TRBJ2-7; D remains ambiguous. The germline gives CDR1 SGDLS, CDR2 YYNGEE. The V end lost 0 bases, the J end lost 2 bases, and 9 bases lay between the germline ends. CDR3 length equals 14 residues. DNA for the CDR3: TGTGCCAGCAGCGTAGGGACGATCCCCTACGAGCAGTACTTC. Translating it yields CASSVGTIPYEQYF.

The gene calls are TRBV28 and TRBJ2-5; TRBD1 matches 8 bases. Germline V gives CDR1 MDHEN, CDR2 SYDVKM. The CDR3 contains 14 residues. V gave up 4 bases and J gave up 1 base; unmatched junction bases: 2. In DNA form, the CDR3 reads TGTGCCAGCAGTTATGGGACAGGCCAAGAGACCCAGTACTTC. Its protein is CASSYGTGQETQYF.

The chain links TRBV30 to TRBJ1-1; no reliable D call. This CDR3 spans 13 amino acids. The V gene's germline CDR1 is GTSNPN and CDR2 SVGIG (reference sequence). The germline V and J ends were trimmed by 5 bases and 5 bases, with 15 bases remaining between them. CDR3 in DNA: TGTGCCTGGTTAGTCCCCAGGTCAACTGAAGCTTTCTTT. This codes for CAWLVPRSTEAFF.

The chain links TRBV30 to TRBJ1-2, with TRBD1 identical over 9 bases. Trimming at V came to 8 bases and at J to 1 base, leaving 5 bases not matched to a gene. The CDR3 runs to 13 residues. Germline-derived CDR1 and CDR2 are GTSNPN and SVGIG (reference sequence). CDR3 sequence (DNA): TGTGCCCTTCGACAGGGGGATAACTATGGCTACACCTTC. Amino acids: CALRQGDNYGYTF.

J is TRBJ2-7 and V is TRBV30; TRBD1 matches at 7 bases. The germline gives CDR1 GTSNPN, CDR2 SVGIG (reference sequence). The CDR3 extends over 14 amino acids. J was trimmed by 5 bases and V by 3 bases; bases with no gene match: 10. The CDR3 region is CAWRPGQEFHEQYF. The CDR3 nucleotides read TGTGCCTGGAGGCCCGGACAGGAGTTCCACGAGCAGTACTTC. The variable domain in full, completed from reference TRBV30 and TRBJ2-7, reads SQTIHQWPATLVQPVGSPLSLECTVEGTSNPNLYWYRQAAGRGLQLLFYSVGIGQISSEVPQNLSASRPQDRQFILSSKKLLLSDSGFYLCAWRPGQEFHEQYFGPGTRLTVT.